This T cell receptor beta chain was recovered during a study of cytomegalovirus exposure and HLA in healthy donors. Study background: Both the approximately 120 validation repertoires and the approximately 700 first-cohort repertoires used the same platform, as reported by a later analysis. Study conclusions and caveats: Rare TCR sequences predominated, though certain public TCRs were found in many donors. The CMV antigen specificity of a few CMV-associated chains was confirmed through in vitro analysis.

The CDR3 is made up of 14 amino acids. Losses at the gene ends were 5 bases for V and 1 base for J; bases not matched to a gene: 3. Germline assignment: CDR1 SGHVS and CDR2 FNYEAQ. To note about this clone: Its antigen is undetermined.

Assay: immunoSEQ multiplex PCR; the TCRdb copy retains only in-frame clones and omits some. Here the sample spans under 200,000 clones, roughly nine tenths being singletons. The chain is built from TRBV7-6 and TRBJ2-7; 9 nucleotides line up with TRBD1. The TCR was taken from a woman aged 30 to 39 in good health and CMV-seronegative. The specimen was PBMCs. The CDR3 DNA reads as TGTGCCAGCAGCCCGGACAGGGGTTCCTACGAGCAGTACTTC. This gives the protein CASSPDRGSYEQYF. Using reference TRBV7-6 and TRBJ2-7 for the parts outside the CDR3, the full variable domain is GAGVSQSPRYKVTKRGQDVALRCDPISGHVSLYWYRQALGQGPEFLTYFNYEAQQDKSGLPNDRFSAERPEGSISTLTIQRTEQRDSAMYRCASSPDRGSYEQYFGPGTRLTVT.